This TCR beta chain derives from a study of blood T cell repertoires in COVID-19. The wider study: Samples of COVID-19 (acute and convalescent) were obtained from the United States, Italy and Spain. PBMCs, B-cell-depleted T cells, or T cells provided the cDNA or gDNA that made up the material.

This clone was seen a few times. Original processing notes: Estimation of nucleated cell counts was performed using reference gene primer amplification. Assay used: immunoSEQ multiplex PCR; TCRdb lists only in-frame clones, some missing. V and J calls plus clone size are reproduced from that table; the DNA served to infer D and trimming. The table records about 90,000 clones, under 90% of them present only once. Sequencing was carried out using peripheral blood. This clonotype was sampled from a woman in her sixties or seventies with acute or convalescent COVID-19.

The CDR3 DNA reads as TGTGCCAGCAGCCCGACTGGAGGGTACTATGGCTACACCTTC. It specifies CASSPTGGYYGYTF. The J gene is TRBJ1-2, the V gene TRBV7-9; D gene unclear. The length of the CDR3 is 14 residues. Germline CDR1 reads SEHNR; CDR2 reads FQNEAQ (reference sequence). V was cut by 5 bases and J by 3 bases, with 13 bases left in between. Complete variable domain (other parts from reference TRBV7-9 and TRBJ1-2): DTGVSQNPRHKITKRGQNVTFRCDPISEHNRLYWYRQTLGQGPEFLTYFQNEAQLEKSRLLSDRFSAERPKGSFSTLEIQRTEQGDSAMYLCASSPTGGYYGYTFGSGTRLTVV.